The 10 T cell receptor beta chains listed next were all sequenced from one sample in a study of T cells after yellow fever vaccination. TCRdb used MiXCR to reprocess the 5' RACE reads, holding one entry per CDR3 protein. The repertoire holds a few hundred thousand distinct CDR3 sequences, 8.7% seen once, with roughly 18% in the top ten. Specimen: PBMCs, collected on the day of the first yellow fever vaccination. These receptors all stem from a man younger than 35 who received the YFV17D yellow fever vaccine.

This clonotype turned up a few times. The chain couples TRBV5-1 to TRBJ2-1; 7 bases match TRBD1. The V segment lost 5 bases and the J segment 4 bases; nucleotides outside the gene matches: 9. Germline lookup yields CDR1 SGHRS and CDR2 YFSETQ. The CDR3 extends over 15 amino acids. CDR3: CASSSGTASYNEQFF. CDR3 coding DNA: TGCGCCAGCAGTTCCGGGACAGCATCTTACAATGAGCAGTTCTTC.

This clonotype was detected only a few times. The chain combines TRBV6-1 with TRBJ2-7, with no clear D. V lost 0 bases and J 3 bases, leaving 6 bases between the germline ends. The CDR3 length is 13 residues. Germline assignment: CDR1 MNHNS and CDR2 SASEGT. The CDR3 DNA reads as TGTGCCAGCAGTGAAGCGCGAAGCTACGAGCAGTACTTC. Residues: CASSEARSYEQYF.

This chain connects TRBV20-1 to TRBJ1-1; 10 bases are shared with TRBD1. The CDR3 covers 13 residues. Germline lookup yields CDR1 DFQATT and CDR2 SNEGSKA (reference sequence). The junction had 4 bases not matched to a gene; V was cut back by 3 bases and J by 6 bases. CDR3 loop: CSARGDRGPEAFF. CDR3 DNA sequence: TGCAGTGCTAGGGGTGACAGGGGGCCTGAAGCTTTCTTT.

This chain joins TRBV20-1 and TRBJ1-4, with 9 bases identical to TRBD1. Per germline, CDR1 DFQATT and CDR2 SNEGSKA (reference sequence). With V trimmed by 5 bases and J by 8 bases, 9 bases remained unmatched. This CDR3 has 14 residues. The CDR3 bases are TGCAGTGCTCCCGACAGGGGGAGGGACGAAAAACTGTTTTTT. Translated, it gives CSAPDRGRDEKLFF.

The chain joins TRBV2 to TRBJ1-2; D ambiguous. V was cut by 8 bases and J by 0 bases, with 16 bases left in between. The germline gives CDR1 SNHLY, CDR2 FYNNEI. The CDR3 extends over 15 amino acids. The CDR3 spells CASYQSRGANYGYTF. The CDR3 coding sequence is TGTGCCAGCTACCAAAGTCGGGGTGCTAACTATGGCTACACCTTC.

The chain combines TRBV4-3 with TRBJ2-2; TRBD1 matches 7 bases. CDR1 is LGHNA and CDR2 is YSLEER in the germline V gene. The CDR3 runs 18 residues. Unmatched junction bases numbered 9, after V lost 0 bases and J lost 2 bases. CDR3 sequence: CASSQDRSTGSNTGELFF. DNA for the CDR3: TGCGCCAGCAGCCAAGATCGGTCGACAGGGTCTAACACCGGGGAGCTGTTTTTT.

Many counts were recorded for this clonotype. The rearrangement joins TRBV20-1 to TRBJ2-5; D is undetermined. The length of the CDR3 is 11 residues. V lost 4 bases to trimming and J lost 5 bases, with 8 bases between them. From germline, CDR1 is DFQATT and CDR2 SNEGSKA (reference sequence). The CDR3 loop reads CSANRVETQYF. The CDR3 DNA reads TGCAGTGCTAACCGAGTGGAGACCCAGTACTTC.

In the case of this clonotype: At one of its ends the junction is not consistent with the germline gene, which may arise from a read error. The genes are TRBV7-9 and TRBJ1-1, with 8 positions matching TRBD1. This CDR3 is built from 14 residues. CDR1 and CDR2 from the germline V gene are SEHNR and FQNEAQ (reference sequence). The CDR3 region has the DNA TGTGCCAGCAGCCCAGACAGGGGAAAGGCTGAAGTTTTCTTT. This sequence encodes CASSPDRGKAEVFF.

This clonotype was seen ten or more times. The chain couples TRBV5-1 to TRBJ2-3, with TRBD2 identical over 8 bases. This CDR3 spans 15 amino acids. Per the germline V gene, CDR1 is SGHRS and CDR2 is YFSETQ. The V and J ends lost 0 bases and 5 bases, in that order; junction bases with no gene match: 5. CDR3 coding DNA: TGCGCCAGCAGCTTGGGGCAGCGGGGGAAAGATACGCAGTATTTT. Translated: CASSLGQRGKDTQYF. The complete variable domain, with remaining parts taken from reference TRBV5-1 and TRBJ2-3, reads KAGVTQTPRYLIKTRGQQVTLSCSPISGHRSVSWYQQTPGQGLQFLFEYFSETQRNKGNFPGRFSGRQFSNSRSEMNVSTLELGDSALYLCASSLGQRGKDTQYFGPGTRLTVL.

The chain uses TRBV7-3 and TRBJ1-1; D gene uncertain. CDR3 length: 13 amino acids. V lost 4 bases, J lost 1 base, and 7 bases lay in between. Germline V gene sequence: CDR1 SGHTA, CDR2 FQGTGA. CDR3 in DNA: TGTGCCAGCAGCTATTCAAGGAACACTGAAGCTTTCTTT. This encodes CASSYSRNTEAFF.